Listed here are 22 T cell receptor beta chains from one sample, sequenced in a study of shared clonotypes between healthy human individuals. Naive CD8 cells lacked CD45RO, underwent positive selection for CCR7 and left out terminally differentiated effector memory CD45RA+ cells. The table came from immunoSEQ multiplex PCR; TCRdb's copy has only in-frame clones and leaves some out. This sample has millions of clones, with approximately 94% found just once. Source material: naive CD8+ T cells sorted from blood. The receptors come from a man aged 18 to 29 in good health.

Turning to this clone: This specimen includes other DNA sequences encoding the same CDR3. This sequence joins TRBV5-4 and TRBJ1-2; D not resolved. Germline-derived CDR1 and CDR2 are SGHNT and YYREEE (reference sequence). This CDR3 has 12 residues. V dropped 1 base and J dropped 4 bases, with 5 bases sitting between them. This chain's CDR3 is CASSLSAYGYTF. The CDR3, as DNA: TGTGCCAGCAGCTTGTCGGCCTATGGCTACACCTTC.

The count of this clone is one. J is TRBJ2-5 and V is TRBV7-2; 7 bases match TRBD2. The V segment lost 1 base and the J segment 1 base; nucleotides outside the gene matches: 6. Germline V CDR1 and CDR2: SGHTA, FQGNSA. CDR3 length equals 16 residues. The CDR3 is CASSLVSGGGQETQYF. In DNA form, the CDR3 reads TGTGCCAGCAGCTTAGTGTCTGGCGGGGGCCAAGAGACCCAGTACTTC.

The chain employs TRBV18 and TRBJ2-3, with 12 bases identical to TRBD1. Per the germline V gene, CDR1 is KGHSH and CDR2 is LQKENI. V was pared by 8 bases and J by 5 bases, with 11 bases of the junction left unmatched. The CDR3 sequence is 16 residues long. The CDR3 region is CASTIPGTGGLDTQYF. The CDR3 nucleotides are TGTGCCAGCACCATCCCCGGGACAGGGGGCTTAGATACGCAGTATTTT.

This clone was recorded once. V is TRBV30 and J is TRBJ2-7; D not resolved. V was clipped by 1 base and J by 2 bases, with 9 bases between them. The CDR3 covers 13 residues. Germline V lookup: CDR1 GTSNPN, CDR2 SVGIG (reference sequence). The CDR3 sequence: CAWSEGIAYEQYF. CDR3 nucleotides: TGTGCCTGGAGTGAAGGGATCGCCTACGAGCAGTACTTC. Based on the CDR3 plus reference TRBV30 and TRBJ2-7, the full variable domain is SQTIHQWPATLVQPVGSPLSLECTVEGTSNPNLYWYRQAAGRGLQLLFYSVGIGQISSEVPQNLSASRPQDRQFILSSKKLLLSDSGFYLCAWSEGIAYEQYFGPGTRLTVT.

The chain carries TRBV5-4 and TRBJ2-1; 7 bases map to TRBD2. Germline V gene lookup returns CDR1 SGHNT and CDR2 YYREEE (reference sequence). There are 15 residues in the CDR3. Trimming at V came to 4 bases and at J to 4 bases, leaving 8 bases not matched to a gene. The CDR3 region is CASSPAGGSYNEQFF. Written as DNA, the CDR3 is TGTGCCAGCAGCCCGGCGGGCGGGAGTTACAATGAGCAGTTCTTC.

The V and J genes are TRBV27 and TRBJ2-1; TRBD2 matches 7 bases. Germline V gene data show CDR1 as MNHEY and CDR2 as SMNVEV (reference sequence). J was trimmed by 5 bases and V by 6 bases; bases with no gene match: 4. The CDR3 consists of 13 residues. CDR3 residues: CASRWLADNEQFF. The CDR3 nucleotides read TGTGCCAGCAGATGGCTAGCGGACAATGAGCAGTTCTTC.

The J gene is TRBJ2-1, the V gene TRBV4-2; TRBD2 matches at 11 bases. The CDR3 contains 18 residues. Losses at the gene ends were 4 bases for V and 4 bases for J; bases not matched to a gene: 12. Germline V gives CDR1 LGHNA, CDR2 YNFKEQ. The CDR3 protein is CASSPKSAGLAEYNEQFF. In DNA, the CDR3 is TGTGCCAGCAGCCCGAAATCAGCGGGACTAGCGGAATACAATGAGCAGTTCTTC.

This clone has just one count. The chain joins TRBV27 to TRBJ1-5; 9 bases agree with TRBD1. The CDR3 contains 14 residues. In germline, CDR1 is MNHEY, CDR2 SMNVEV (reference sequence). Trimming at V came to 7 bases and at J to 8 bases, leaving 9 bases not matched to a gene. CDR3 nucleotides: TGTGCCAGCACCACGACAGGGGGAGACGAGCCCCAGCATTTT. It is translated as CASTTTGGDEPQHF.

The rearrangement joins TRBV19 to TRBJ2-7; possible D gene TRBD1, 5 bases. CDR1 LNHDA and CDR2 SQIVND come from the germline V gene (reference sequence). V lost 2 bases and J lost 0, with 8 bases in between. This CDR3 spans 14 amino acids. CDR3 loop: CASSINGASYEQYF. CDR3 DNA sequence: TGTGCCAGTAGTATAAATGGGGCCTCCTACGAGCAGTACTTC.

The J gene is TRBJ2-2, the V gene TRBV4-1, with 9 bases fitting TRBD2. V dropped 8 bases and J dropped 4; count of bases not matched to a gene: 2. Germline V gene data show CDR1 as MGHRA and CDR2 as YSYEKL. The CDR3 is made up of 13 amino acids. CDR3 amino acids: CASLAGVTGELFF. As DNA, the CDR3 is TGCGCCAGCTTAGCGGGAGTCACCGGGGAGCTGTTTTTT.

This clone has only one observation. The rearrangement joins TRBV7-9 to TRBJ2-7; D is undetermined. Trimming left V 2 bases short and J 4 bases short, with 18 bases between. This CDR3 spans 16 amino acids. CDR1 and CDR2 from the germline V gene are SEHNR and FQNEAQ (reference sequence). The CDR3 coding sequence is TGTGCCAGCAGCTTAACCACCGGAACTCAGGCATACGAGCAGTACTTC. Encoded protein: CASSLTTGTQAYEQYF.

This sequence joins TRBV6-5 and TRBJ2-3; no definite D call. The germline V gene has CDR1 MNHEY and CDR2 SVGAGI. The CDR3 runs to 15 residues. With 0 bases removed from V and 2 bases from J, the gap between germline ends came to 9 bases. CDR3 region: CASSYSRTLTDTQYF. CDR3 bases: TGTGCCAGCAGTTACTCGCGGACCCTCACAGATACGCAGTATTTT.

This chain links TRBV28 with TRBJ1-1; 11 positions agree with TRBD1. The CDR3 runs 12 residues. Germline V gene data show CDR1 as MDHEN and CDR2 as SYDVKM. Trimming at V came to 5 bases and at J to 10 bases, leaving 3 bases not matched to a gene. CDR3 residues: CASSPDRGRAFF. As DNA, the CDR3 is TGTGCCAGCAGTCCGGACAGGGGGCGAGCTTTCTTT.

The table lists this clone with a count of one. The chain employs TRBV9 and TRBJ2-3; TRBD1 matches at 7 bases. V shed 4 bases and J 3 bases; nucleotides not matched to a gene: 8. This CDR3 contains 15 residues. CDR1 is SGDLS, CDR2 YYNGEE, per germline. The CDR3 DNA reads TGTGCCAGCAGCCAAACAGGGGTTAGGACAGATACGCAGTATTTT. Translation: CASSQTGVRTDTQYF. The whole variable domain, filled in from reference TRBV9 and TRBJ2-3, reads DSGVTQTPKHLITATGQRVTLRCSPRSGDLSVYWYQQSLDQGLQFLIQYYNGEERAKGNILERFSAQQFPDLHSELNLSSLELGDSALYFCASSQTGVRTDTQYFGPGTRLTVL.

The chain uses TRBV19 and TRBJ1-1; D call uncertain. Per the germline V gene, CDR1 is LNHDA and CDR2 is SQIVND (reference sequence). The CDR3 loop spans 13 amino acids. V was shortened by 6 bases and J by 3 bases, with 11 bases between the two germline ends. CDR3 sequence reads: CASSRWGYTEAFF. The CDR3 nucleotides are TGTGCCAGTAGCCGATGGGGTTACACTGAAGCTTTCTTT.

This sequence joins TRBV4-3 and TRBJ1-5; maybe TRBD1 (5 bases). Between the trimmed V and J ends, which lost 0 bases and 5 bases, there was a span of 14 bases. CDR1 LGHNA and CDR2 YSLEER come from the germline V gene. The CDR3 runs to 16 residues. The DNA of the CDR3 is TGCGCCAGCAGCCAAGAATTAGCAGGGAGCGATCAGCCCCAGCATTTT. Translated: CASSQELAGSDQPQHF.

This clone was seen a single time. This chain joins TRBV6-5 and TRBJ2-1; 7 bases line up with TRBD2. V dropped 7 bases and J dropped 5; count of bases not matched to a gene: 11. Germline V gene data show CDR1 as MNHEY and CDR2 as SVGAGI. The CDR3 is 15 residues long. The CDR3 DNA reads as TGTGCCAGCACTCTCGGGGAGGGGCGAAACAATGAGCAGTTCTTC. It is translated as CASTLGEGRNNEQFF.

The gene calls are TRBV27 and TRBJ2-7; TRBD1 agrees at 11 bases. J was trimmed by 3 bases and V by 2 bases; bases with no gene match: 9. Germline CDR1 reads MNHEY; CDR2 reads SMNVEV (reference sequence). The CDR3 has 17 amino acids. CDR3 sequence reads: CASSLLGTGGINYEQYF. The CDR3 DNA follows: TGTGCCAGCAGTTTACTTGGGACAGGGGGTATCAACTACGAGCAGTACTTC.

Comments on this clone: This sample includes further DNA sequences coding for the same CDR3. The J gene is TRBJ2-7, the V gene TRBV11-3, with D hard to call. V was trimmed by 1 base and J by 3 bases, leaving 7 bases between them. The CDR3 spans 13 residues. Germline V gives CDR1 SGHNT, CDR2 YENEEA. DNA of the CDR3: TGTGCCAGCAGCTTAGGCGCCAGCTACGAGCAGTACTTC. It is translated as CASSLGASYEQYF. Complete variable domain (other parts from reference TRBV11-3 and TRBJ2-7): EAGVVQSPRYKIIEKKQPVAFWCNPISGHNTLYWYLQNLGQGPELLIRYENEEAVDDSQLPKDRFSAERLKGVDSTLKIQPAELGDSAVYLCASSLGASYEQYFGPGTRLTVT.

This clone was seen more than once but under ten times. The CDR3 loop is CAWSVGAGFEQYF. The CDR3 bases are TGTGCCTGGAGTGTAGGAGCAGGGTTCGAGCAGTACTTC. This chain uses TRBV30 with TRBJ2-7, with D maybe TRBD1 (5 bases). From germline, CDR1 is GTSNPN and CDR2 SVGIG (reference sequence). V was pared by 0 bases and J by 6 bases, with 12 bases between. The CDR3 has 13 residues.

This clone has just one count. The chain combines TRBV7-9 with TRBJ2-7; TRBD1 agrees at 7 bases. With 4 bases clipped from V and 2 bases from J, the junction kept 8 bases outside the gene matches. CDR3 length: 15 residues. Germline V gives CDR1 SEHNR, CDR2 FQNEAQ (reference sequence). DNA of the CDR3: TGTGCCAGCAGCTCGGGTAGGGGGCTGGCCTACGAGCAGTACTTC. Its translation is CASSSGRGLAYEQYF. Looking up the rest from reference TRBV7-9 and TRBJ2-7 gives the full variable domain: DTGVSQNPRHKITKRGQNVTFRCDPISEHNRLYWYRQTLGQGPEFLTYFQNEAQLEKSRLLSDRFSAERPKGSFSTLEIQRTEQGDSAMYLCASSSGRGLAYEQYFGPGTRLTVT.

The chain links TRBV4-3 to TRBJ2-3; D remains ambiguous. Germline V gives CDR1 LGHNA, CDR2 YSLEER. The CDR3 has 13 amino acids. Deletions cut 1 base from V and 6 bases from J, with 8 bases between. Here the CDR3 reads CASSQVVWDTQYF. CDR3 nucleotide sequence: TGCGCCAGCAGCCAAGTAGTTTGGGATACGCAGTATTTT.